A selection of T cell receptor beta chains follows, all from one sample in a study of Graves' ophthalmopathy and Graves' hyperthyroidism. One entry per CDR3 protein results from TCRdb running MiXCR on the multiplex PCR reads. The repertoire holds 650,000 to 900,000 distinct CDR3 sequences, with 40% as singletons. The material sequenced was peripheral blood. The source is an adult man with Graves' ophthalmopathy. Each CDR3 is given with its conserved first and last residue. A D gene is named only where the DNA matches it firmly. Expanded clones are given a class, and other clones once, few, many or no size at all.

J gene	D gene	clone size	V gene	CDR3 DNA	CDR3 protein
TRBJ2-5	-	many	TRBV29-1	TGCAGCGTTGAAGTGGGGGGCGCAAAGACCCAGTACTTC	CSVEVGGAKTQYF
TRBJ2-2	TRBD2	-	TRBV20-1	TGCAGTGCTAGAGATAGGCTAGCGGTGAACACCGGGGAGCTGTTTTTT	CSARDRLAVNTGELFF
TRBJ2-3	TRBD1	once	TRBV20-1	TGCAGCATAGACAGGGGGCAAACAGATACGCAGTATTTT	CSIDRGQTDTQYF
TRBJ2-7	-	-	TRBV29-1	TGCAGCGTTGGACTAATCGGGACCCCCGTGGGAGAGCAGTACTTC	CSVGLIGTPVGEQYF
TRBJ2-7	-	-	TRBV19	TGTGCCAGTAGTCTCGCGGCAGATAGGAGCTACGAGCAGTACTTC	CASSLAADRSYEQYF
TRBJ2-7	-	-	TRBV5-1	TGCGCCAGCAGCTGGGCAGTCTCCTACGAGCAGTACTTC	CASSWAVSYEQYF
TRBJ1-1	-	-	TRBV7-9	TGTGCCAGCTCACCACAGAAGGGTACAGCTTTCTTT	CASSPQKGTAFF
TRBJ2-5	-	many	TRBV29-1	TGCAGCGCCTGGAAGGGCCAAGAGACCCAGTACTTC	CSAWKGQETQYF
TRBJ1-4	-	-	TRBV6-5	TGTGCCATCAGTGAGACTGAAAAACTGTTTTTT	CAISETEKLFF
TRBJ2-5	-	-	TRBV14	TGTGCCAGCAGCCAAGGAGCTATGGGATTCCAAGAGACCCAGTACTTC	CASSQGAMGFQETQYF
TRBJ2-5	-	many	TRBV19	TGTGCCAGTAGTATGGGCAGACAAGAGACCCAGTACTTC	CASSMGRQETQYF
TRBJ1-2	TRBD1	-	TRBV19	TGTGCCAGTAGTTTACCGGGACAGGGCTCTAACTATGGCTACACCTTC	CASSLPGQGSNYGYTF
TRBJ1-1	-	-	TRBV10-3	TGTGCCAGCAGTTATCTCCTTACAGCTTTCTTT	CASSYLLTAFF
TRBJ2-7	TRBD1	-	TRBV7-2	TGTGCCAGCAGCGTGCAGACCGGGACAGGGGGCTACGAGCAGTACTTC	CASSVQTGTGGYEQYF
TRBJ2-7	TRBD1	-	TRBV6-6	TGTGCCAGCAGTGGGGTCGGGACAGGGGGCTACGAGCAGTACTTC	CASSGVGTGGYEQYF
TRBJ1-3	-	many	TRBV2	TGTGCCAGCAGGCTGCGAGGAGGGCGCTCTGGAAACACCATATATTTT	CASRLRGGRSGNTIYF
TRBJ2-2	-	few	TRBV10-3	TGTGCCATCAGTGAGCGTCACGGAGCCGGCGGGGAGCTGTTTTTT	CAISERHGAGGELFF
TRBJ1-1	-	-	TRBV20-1	-	CSASPHFGNTEAFF
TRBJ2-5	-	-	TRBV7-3	TGTGCCAGCAGCTTAGGGGTCGGGGGGCGGCTAGAGACCCAGTACTTC	CASSLGVGGRLETQYF
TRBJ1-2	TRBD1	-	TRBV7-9	TGTGCCAGCAGCAGAGAGGGGGCCAGCTATGGCTACACCTTC	CASSREGASYGYTF
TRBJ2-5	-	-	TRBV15	TGTGCCACCAGCAGAGATATAGCACCCCAAGAGACCCAGTACTTC	CATSRDIAPQETQYF